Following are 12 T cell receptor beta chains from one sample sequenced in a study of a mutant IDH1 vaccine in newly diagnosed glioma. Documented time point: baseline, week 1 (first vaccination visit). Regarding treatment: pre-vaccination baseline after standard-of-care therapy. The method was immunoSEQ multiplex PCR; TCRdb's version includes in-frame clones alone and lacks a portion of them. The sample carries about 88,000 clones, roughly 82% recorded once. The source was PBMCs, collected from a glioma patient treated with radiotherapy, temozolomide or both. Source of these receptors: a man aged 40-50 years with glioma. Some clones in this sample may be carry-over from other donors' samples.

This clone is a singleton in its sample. The CDR3 DNA reads as TGTGCCAGCAGCTTAGGTTCGAACACTGAAGCTTTCTTT. The encoded protein is CASSLGSNTEAFF. V gene TRBV7-2 combines with J gene TRBJ1-1; D gene uncertain. The V gene lost 1 base and the J gene lost 1 base, with 4 bases spanning the gap. This CDR3 has 13 residues. Germline V gene sequence: CDR1 SGHTA, CDR2 FQGNSA.

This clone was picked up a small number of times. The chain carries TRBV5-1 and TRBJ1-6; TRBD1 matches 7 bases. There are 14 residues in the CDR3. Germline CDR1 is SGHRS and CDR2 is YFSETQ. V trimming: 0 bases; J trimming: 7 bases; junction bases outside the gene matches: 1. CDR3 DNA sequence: TGCGCCAGCAGCTTGGGACAGGGCAATTCACCCCTCCACTTT. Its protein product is CASSLGQGNSPLHF.

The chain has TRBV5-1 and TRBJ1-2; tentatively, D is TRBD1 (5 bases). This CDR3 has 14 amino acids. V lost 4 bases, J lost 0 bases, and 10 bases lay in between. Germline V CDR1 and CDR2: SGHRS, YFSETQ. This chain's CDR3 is CASSPGTANYGYTF. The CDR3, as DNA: TGCGCCAGCAGCCCAGGGACGGCTAACTATGGCTACACCTTC.

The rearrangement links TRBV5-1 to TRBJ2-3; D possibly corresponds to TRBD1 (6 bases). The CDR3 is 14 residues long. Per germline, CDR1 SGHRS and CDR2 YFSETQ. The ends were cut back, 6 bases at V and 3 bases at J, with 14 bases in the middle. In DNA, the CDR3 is TGCGCCAGCACCGCAACAGGGCTAACAGATACGCAGTATTTT. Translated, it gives CASTATGLTDTQYF. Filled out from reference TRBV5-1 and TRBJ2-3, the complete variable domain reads KAGVTQTPRYLIKTRGQQVTLSCSPISGHRSVSWYQQTPGQGLQFLFEYFSETQRNKGNFPGRFSGRQFSNSRSEMNVSTLELGDSALYLCASTATGLTDTQYFGPGTRLTVL.

This CDR3 reads CASSLDSGVNYGYTF. CDR3 nucleotides: TGTGCCAGCAGCTTAGATTCAGGGGTCAACTATGGCTACACCTTC. V gene TRBV7-2 combines with J gene TRBJ1-2, with a weak D call TRBD1 (6 bases). Germline lookup yields CDR1 SGHTA and CDR2 FQGNSA. V was trimmed by 1 base and J by 2 bases, leaving 11 bases between them. The CDR3 is 15 residues long. Looking up the rest from reference TRBV7-2 and TRBJ1-2 gives the full variable domain: GAGVSQSPSNKVTEKGKDVELRCDPISGHTALYWYRQSLGQGLEFLIYFQGNSAPDKSGLPSDRFSAERTGGSVSTLTIQRTQQEDSAVYLCASSLDSGVNYGYTFGSGTRLTVV.

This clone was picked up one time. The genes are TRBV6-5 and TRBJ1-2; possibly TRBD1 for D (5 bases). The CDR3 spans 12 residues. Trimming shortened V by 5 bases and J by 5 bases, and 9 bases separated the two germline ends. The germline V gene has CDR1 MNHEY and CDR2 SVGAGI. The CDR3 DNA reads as TGTGCCAGCAGTCCAGGGAGATATGGCTACACCTTC. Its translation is CASSPGRYGYTF.

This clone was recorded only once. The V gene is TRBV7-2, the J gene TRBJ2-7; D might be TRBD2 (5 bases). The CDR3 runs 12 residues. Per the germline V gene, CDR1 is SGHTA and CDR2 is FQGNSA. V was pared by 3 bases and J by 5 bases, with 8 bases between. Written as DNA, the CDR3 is TGTGCCAGCAGCTTCGCGGGTCACGAGCAGTACTTC. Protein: CASSFAGHEQYF.

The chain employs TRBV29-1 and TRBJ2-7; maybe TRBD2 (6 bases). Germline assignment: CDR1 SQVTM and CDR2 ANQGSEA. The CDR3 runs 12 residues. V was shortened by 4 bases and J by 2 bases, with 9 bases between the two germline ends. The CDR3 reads CSVGAGTYEQYF. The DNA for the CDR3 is TGCAGCGTTGGGGCGGGGACCTACGAGCAGTACTTC.

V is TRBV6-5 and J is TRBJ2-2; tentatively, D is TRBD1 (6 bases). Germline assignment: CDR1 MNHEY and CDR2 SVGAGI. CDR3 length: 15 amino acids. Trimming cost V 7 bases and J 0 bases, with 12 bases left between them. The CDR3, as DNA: TGTGCCAGCAAAGCACAGGGCTCGAACACCGGGGAGCTGTTTTTT. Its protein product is CASKAQGSNTGELFF.

The chain's CDR3 is CASTLFAGGETQYF. In nucleotides, the CDR3 is TGTGCCAGCACCCTCTTCGCGGGCGGAGAGACCCAGTACTTC. The genes are TRBV6-5 and TRBJ2-5, with D perhaps TRBD2 (5 bases). The CDR3 sequence is 14 residues long. V was shortened by 7 bases and J by 4 bases, with 16 bases between the two germline ends. From germline, CDR1 is MNHEY and CDR2 SVGAGI.

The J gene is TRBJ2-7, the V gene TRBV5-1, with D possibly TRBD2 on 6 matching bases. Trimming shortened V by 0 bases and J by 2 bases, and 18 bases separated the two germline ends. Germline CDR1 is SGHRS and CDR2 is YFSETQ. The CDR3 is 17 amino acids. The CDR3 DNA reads TGCGCCAGCAGCTTGGGGGGGGTGAGCGGCAGAGCCTACGAGCAGTACTTC. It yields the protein CASSLGGVSGRAYEQYF.

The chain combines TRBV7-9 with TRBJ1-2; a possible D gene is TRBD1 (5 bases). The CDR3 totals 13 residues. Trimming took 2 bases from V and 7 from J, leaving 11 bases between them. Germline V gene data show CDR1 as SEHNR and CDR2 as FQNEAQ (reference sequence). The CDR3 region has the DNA TGTGCCAGCAGCTTAAGGGGAGGTGGTGGCTACACCTTC. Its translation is CASSLRGGGGYTF.